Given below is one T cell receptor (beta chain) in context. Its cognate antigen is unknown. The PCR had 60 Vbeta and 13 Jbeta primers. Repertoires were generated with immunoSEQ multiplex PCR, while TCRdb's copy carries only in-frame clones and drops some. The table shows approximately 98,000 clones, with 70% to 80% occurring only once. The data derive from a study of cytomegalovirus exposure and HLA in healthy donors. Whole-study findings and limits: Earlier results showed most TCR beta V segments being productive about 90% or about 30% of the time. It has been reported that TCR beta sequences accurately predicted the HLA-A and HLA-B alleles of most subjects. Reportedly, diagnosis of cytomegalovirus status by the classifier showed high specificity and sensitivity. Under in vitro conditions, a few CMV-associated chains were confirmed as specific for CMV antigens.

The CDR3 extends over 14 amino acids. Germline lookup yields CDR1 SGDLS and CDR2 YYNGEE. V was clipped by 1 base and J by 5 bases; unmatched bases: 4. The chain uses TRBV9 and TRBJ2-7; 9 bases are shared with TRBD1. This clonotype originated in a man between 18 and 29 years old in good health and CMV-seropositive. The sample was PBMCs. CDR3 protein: CASSVSGQGNEQYF. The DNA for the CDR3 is TGTGCCAGCAGCGTATCGGGACAGGGCAACGAGCAGTACTTC.